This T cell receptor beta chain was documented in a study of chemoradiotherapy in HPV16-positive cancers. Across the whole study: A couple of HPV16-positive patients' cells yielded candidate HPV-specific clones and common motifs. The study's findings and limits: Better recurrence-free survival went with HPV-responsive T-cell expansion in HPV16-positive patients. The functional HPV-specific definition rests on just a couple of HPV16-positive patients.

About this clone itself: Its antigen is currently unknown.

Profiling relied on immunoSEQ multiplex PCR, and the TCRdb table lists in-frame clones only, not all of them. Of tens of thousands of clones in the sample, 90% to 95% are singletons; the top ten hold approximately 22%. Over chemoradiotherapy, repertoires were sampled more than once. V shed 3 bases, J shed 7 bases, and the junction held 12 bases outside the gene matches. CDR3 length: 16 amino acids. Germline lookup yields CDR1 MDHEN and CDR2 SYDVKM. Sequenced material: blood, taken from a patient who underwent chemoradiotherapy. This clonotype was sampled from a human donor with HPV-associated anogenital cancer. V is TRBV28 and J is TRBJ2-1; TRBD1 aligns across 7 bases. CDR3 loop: CASSLIFAGGSNEQFF. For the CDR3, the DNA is TGTGCCAGCAGTTTGATTTTTGCAGGGGGTTCGAATGAGCAGTTCTTC.